These 13 T cell receptor beta chains share one sample of origin, sequenced in a study of blood T cell repertoires in COVID-19. The assay was immunoSEQ multiplex PCR, and TCRdb's table has in-frame clones only and misses some. The table has approximately 64,000 clones, over 75% seen once. Sequencing was done on a sample of peripheral blood. These receptor sequences come from a man aged 70 or older with acute or convalescent COVID-19.

The genes are TRBV6-5 and TRBJ1-4; 8 bases align to TRBD1. The germline CDR1 and CDR2 sequences are MNHEY and SVGAGI. The ends lost 6 bases at V and 9 bases at J; junction bases unmatched: 12. The CDR3 extends over 15 amino acids. CDR3 loop: CASSFAQGDGKKLFF. The CDR3 DNA sequence: TGTGCCAGCAGCTTCGCACAGGGGGACGGTAAAAAACTGTTTTTT.

This clone is labeled as medium-sized. The V gene is TRBV7-9, the J gene TRBJ2-7; maybe TRBD1 (6 bases). V lost 5 bases and J lost 5, with 10 bases in between. This CDR3 is 12 amino acids long. Germline values: CDR1 SEHNR, CDR2 FQNEAQ (reference sequence). The CDR3 nucleotides read TGTGCCAGCAGCCCTACAGGGAACGAGCAGTACTTC. Translation: CASSPTGNEQYF.

This chain connects TRBV15 to TRBJ2-7; D might be TRBD2 (6 bases). The germline V and J ends were trimmed by 1 base and 6 bases, with 13 bases remaining between them. Germline CDR1 LNHNV, CDR2 YYDKDF (reference sequence). The CDR3 runs to 14 residues. This CDR3 reads CATSRGRLGGEQYF. The CDR3 DNA reads TGTGCCACCAGCAGAGGAAGACTGGGAGGCGAGCAGTACTTC.

This rearrangement joins TRBV11-1 to TRBJ2-1; the match to TRBD1 covers 7 bases. The CDR3 covers 16 residues. With V trimmed by 1 base and J by 7 bases, 10 bases remained unmatched. Germline V lookup: CDR1 SGHAT, CDR2 FQDESV (reference sequence). As DNA, the CDR3 is TGTGCCAGCAGCTTAGGGGTTGGCAGGGGGAAGAATGAGCAGTTCTTC. It yields the protein CASSLGVGRGKNEQFF.

J is TRBJ1-2 and V is TRBV29-1, with 9 bases that match TRBD1. The CDR3 covers 13 residues. V lost 5 bases and J lost 3; bases outside the gene matches: 4. Germline V CDR1 and CDR2: SQVTM, ANQGSEA. The CDR3, as DNA: TGCAGCGTTCGGACAGGGGAGGACTATGGCTACACCTTC. Translated: CSVRTGEDYGYTF. The variable domain in full, with the rest retrieved from reference TRBV29-1 and TRBJ1-2, is SAVISQKPSRDICQRGTSLTIQCQVDSQVTMMFWYRQQPGQSLTLIATANQGSEATYESGFVIDKFPISRPNLTFSTLTVSNMSPEDSSIYLCSVRTGEDYGYTFGSGTRLTVV.

This clone was recorded only once. The CDR3 reads CASSEREYTGELFF. As DNA, the CDR3 is TGTGCCAGCAGCGAGCGGGAGTACACCGGGGAGCTGTTTTTT. The rearrangement links TRBV5-5 to TRBJ2-2, with TRBD2 matching 8 bases. This CDR3 is 14 amino acids long. V trimming: 4 bases; J trimming: 3 bases; junction bases outside the gene matches: 2. Germline values: CDR1 SGHKS, CDR2 YYEKEE (reference sequence).

The chain links TRBV28 to TRBJ1-2; D possibly corresponds to TRBD1 (6 bases). The CDR3 consists of 14 residues. CDR1 and CDR2 (germline): MDHEN, SYDVKM. The V end was cut by 7 bases, the J end by 1 base, with 13 bases between. The CDR3 sequence: CASTVFRGNYGYTF. The CDR3 DNA is TGTGCCAGCACCGTCTTCAGGGGTAACTATGGCTACACCTTC.

The chain employs TRBV18 and TRBJ2-1; D uncertain. Trimming took 1 base from V and 7 from J, leaving 11 bases between them. Germline-derived CDR1 and CDR2 are KGHSH and LQKENI. The CDR3 is made up of 14 amino acids. The CDR3 here is CASSPRQAVNEQFF. DNA of the CDR3: TGTGCCAGCTCACCACGTCAGGCCGTAAATGAGCAGTTCTTC. Full variable domain (missing parts from reference TRBV18 and TRBJ2-1): NAGVMQNPRHLVRRRGQEARLRCSPMKGHSHVYWYRQLPEEGLKFMVYLQKENIIDESGMPKERFSAEFPKEGPSILRIQQVVRGDSAAYFCASSPRQAVNEQFFGPGTRLTVL.

The V gene is TRBV7-2, the J gene TRBJ2-1, with 9 bases matching TRBD1. V dropped 5 bases and J dropped 3; count of bases not matched to a gene: 5. The CDR3 length is 15 residues. The V gene's germline CDR1 is SGHTA and CDR2 FQGNSA. The CDR3 loop is CASSLGQGFYNEQFF. The CDR3 region has the DNA TGTGCCAGCAGCCTCGGACAGGGGTTCTACAATGAGCAGTTCTTC.

In its sample, this clone was seen once. The CDR3 region is CASSSRDRGSETQYF. The CDR3 bases are TGTGCCAGCAGCTCCCGGGACAGGGGGAGCGAGACCCAGTACTTC. This chain connects TRBV7-9 to TRBJ2-5; 11 nucleotides line up with TRBD1. The junction had 6 bases not matched to a gene; V was cut back by 4 bases and J by 5 bases. The CDR3 extends over 15 amino acids. Germline values: CDR1 SEHNR, CDR2 FQNEAQ (reference sequence).

V usage is TRBV4-3 and J usage is TRBJ2-2; possibly TRBD1 for D (6 bases). Germline V gene lookup returns CDR1 LGHNA and CDR2 YSLEER. Trimming stripped 1 base from V and 6 bases from J, with 15 bases between. This CDR3 region has 16 residues. CDR3 DNA sequence: TGCGCCAGCAGCCAAGGGGCAGGGGTCGGGGCCGGGGAGCTGTTTTTT. Its translation: CASSQGAGVGAGELFF.

The chain combines TRBV7-9 with TRBJ2-3; D call uncertain. The V end was cut by 1 base, the J end by 6 bases, with 5 bases between. This CDR3 spans 12 amino acids. CDR1 and CDR2 from the germline V gene are SEHNR and FQNEAQ (reference sequence). The CDR3 is CASSLVGDTQYF. CDR3 nucleotides: TGTGCCAGCAGCTTAGTCGGGGATACGCAGTATTTT.

The chain recombines TRBV6-5 with TRBJ2-2, with 9 bases that match TRBD1. Trimming cost V 10 bases and J 4 bases; bases outside gene matches: 10. This CDR3 contains 15 residues. Germline CDR1 and CDR2: MNHEY and SVGAGI. The CDR3 nucleotides are TGTGCCATACCAATGGGACAGGGTATCACCGGGGAGCTGTTTTTT. The encoded protein is CAIPMGQGITGELFF.